This T cell receptor beta chain was recorded in a study of blood T cells in healthy people across ages (dated by TCRdb to about 2015). About the study as a whole: In model experiments, template switching captured about one uniquely barcoded TCR beta cDNA molecule for every two T cells. Using deep sequencing normalized with unique cDNA molecular identifiers, the study measured how TCR beta repertoire diversity changes with age. Donors were grouped into four age groups: young (average 16 years), middle-aged (39), aged (about 60) and long-lived (about 89). To avoid experimental bias, donors of different ages were distributed randomly across sequencing lanes. The study analyzed two additional independent replicas of 1 million unique cDNA reads from the same blood draw for two donors, one aged 18 to 30 and one aged 80 or older.

Broad study findings and their caveats: Donor CMV infection status was unknown, potentially confounding age-related changes in expanded clonotypes. Observed TCR beta diversity per million T cells fell roughly linearly with age, and a significant reduction was already apparent by age around 36. Total diversity estimates from one million sequenced T cells were considered lower bounds and underestimates. Observed TCR beta diversity correlated strongly with the percentage of naive T cells measured by flow cytometry. Compared with the aged group, the long-lived group had more naive CD4+ T cells, fewer expanded clones and increased TCR diversity, suggesting age selection. Because profiling used bulk unsorted PBMCs, naive and antigen-experienced compartments could not be compared conclusively.

CDR3 length: 14 amino acids, cysteine to phenylalanine. The DNA shown is the 42-base CDR3, in frame from base 1. CDR1 and CDR2 are drawn from the germline V gene: SGHRS, YFSETQ. Trimming at the junction amounts to 4 bases on V and 7 bases on J, and the germline ends lie 18 bases apart. Systemically healthy Caucasian individuals from Russia, 39 in total and aged roughly 6 to 100 years, were included as donors. Approximately 10 milliliters of peripheral blood were collected from each donor into EDTA-treated Vacutainer tubes. Ficoll-Paque density-gradient centrifugation was used to isolate PBMCs, with at least 7 million per sample. Total RNA was extracted from PBMCs with Trizol reagent, with at least 5.5 micrograms obtained per sample. Naive CD45RAhigh/CD27high T cell percentages were measured by flow cytometry on a PBMC aliquot from every donor. This clonotype was counted only a few times. No cognate antigen has been identified for it. One base away there is no much larger clone; base qualities are not given.

Library construction relied on 5' RACE. The second PCR ran for roughly 7 to 11 cycles and used a J-beta primer mix along with a sample-barcoded 5' primer. Each TCR beta cDNA molecule received a unique molecular identifier from a template-switch 5' adaptor carrying 12 random nucleotides. At least 2.5 million CDR3-containing paired-end reads were obtained from each sample. First-strand cDNA synthesis was performed from all RNA using the Mint cDNA synthesis kit, with priming by a TRBC-specific oligonucleotide. After uracil-DNA glycosylase treatment, a first 18-cycle PCR used universal primers M1SS and BC2_uni_R on all cDNA. The authors' pipeline ran thus. Each sample was normalized by randomly selecting 1 million high-quality reads, each carrying a distinct molecular identifier. Instead of being binned into consensus sequences, reads with shared molecular identifiers were discarded. MiTCR, set to a Q25 quality threshold and the strictest error-elimination algorithm, was used for CDR3 identification, clonotype clustering and error correction. A nonparametric unseen species model with Euler transformation was used to estimate lower-bound total TCR beta diversity. Using fastp trimming at Q25 and MiXCR clonotype assembly, TCRdb reanalyzed the public sequencing data and kept in-frame beta chains. When rows share a CDR3 protein, they turn into one entry using the most common DNA and genes. Here the V and J calls rest on TCRdb's processing, not on the authors' analysis. This sample comprises approximately 1,700,000 distinct CDR3 sequences, about two fifths of them detected only once. The leading ten clones occupy roughly 24% of the sample.

The chain employs TRBV5-1 and TRBJ2-7; the D gene cannot be resolved reliably. Sequenced material: blood. The TCR originated in a human donor in good health. The CDR3: CASSENIMSHEQYF. The nucleotides read TGCGCCAGCAGCGAAAACATAATGTCCCATGAGCAGTACTTC.